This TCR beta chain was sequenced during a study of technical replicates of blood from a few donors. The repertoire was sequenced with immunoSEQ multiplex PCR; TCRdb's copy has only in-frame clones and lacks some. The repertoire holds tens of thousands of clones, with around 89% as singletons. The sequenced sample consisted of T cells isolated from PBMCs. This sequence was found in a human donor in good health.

The CDR3 here is CASSLEGAVDTQYF. The CDR3 region has the DNA TGCGCCAGCAGCCTGGAGGGGGCTGTAGATACGCAGTATTTT. The J gene is TRBJ2-3, the V gene TRBV4-1; TRBD1 might be the D (7 bases). The CDR3 loop spans 14 amino acids. Germline V gene data show CDR1 as MGHRA and CDR2 as YSYEKL. V dropped 4 bases and J dropped 5 bases, with 13 bases sitting between them.